This TCR beta chain was sequenced for a study of blood T cell repertoires in COVID-19 (dated by TCRdb to the early 2020s). A note on the overall study: Recovered participants in ImmuneRACE Cohort 3 were defined as having two consecutive negative NP/OP PCR tests, clearance from a healthcare professional, or resolution of symptoms. Sample metadata almost always included a de-identified subject ID, COVID-19 status, age in years and sex. The repertoires were released in a freely available public database meant as a resource for research on the immune response to SARS-CoV-2. The dataset comprised deeply sampled blood TCRbeta repertoires from subjects exposed to, actively infected with, or recovered from COVID-19. Samples came from the ongoing ImmuneRACE study (first 160 participants) plus 1,254 subjects from 6 global collaborators. Collaborator samples came from the United States, Italy and Spain and covered acute and convalescent phases of COVID-19. HLA class I and class II types, where available, came from metadata supplied by the sample provider rather than from assay-based typing. The material from the prospective study consisted of cDNA or gDNA derived from T cells, B-cell-depleted T cells, or PBMCs. The full study reports these points: How much clinical and demographic metadata was included differed by source and by participant, and the metadata was provided uncurated.

The immunoSEQ Assay, a bias-controlled multiplex PCR, was used to amplify TCRbeta CDR3 regions from genomic DNA. The authors' pipeline ran thus. Within the assay, amplification of reference gene primers was used to estimate how many nucleated cells each sample contained. To quantify the absolute abundance of each unique TCRbeta CDR3 rearrangement, sequence reads were collapsed and filtered. For each sample, productive Simpson clonality was calculated as the square root of Simpson's diversity index across productive rearrangements. Entries here come from immuneACCESS through TCRdb and include only in-frame sequences with V and J called. Some clones fail to appear in such tables; in the studies checked, an unresolved V gene covers under half of the shortfall, and the cause of the remainder is unknown. V, J and clone size were drawn from that table, and D and trimming were deduced from the DNA. The table for this sample lists over 250,000 clones; more than 75% of them were counted only once. Jointly, the top ten make up over 2% of the sample.

In the prospective study, participants were roughly 18 to 100 years old, resided in about 25 geographic areas of the United States, and were enrolled through a virtual design. In the prospective study, participants were assigned to cohorts based on the clinical history participants reported in a screening survey and a study questionnaire. Each participant in the prospective study had whole blood, serum and a nasopharyngeal or oropharyngeal swab collected by mobile phlebotomists. Over a roughly 2-month period, participants in the prospective study had the option of providing additional blood draws and questionnaires. Blood samples from the prospective study were shipped frozen or at room temperature prior to DNA extraction. This clone was recorded once. Its antigen specificity is not known. No base quality information exists; no much larger clone differs at one position. V is pruned by 9 bases and J by 7 bases, leaving 6 bases of the junction without a gene match. The CDR3 contains 12 residues, cysteine and phenylalanine counted. The CDR3 DNA has 36 bases and is translated from base 1. CDR1 is given as MNHEY and CDR2 as SMNVEV, both from the germline V gene (reference sequence).

The chain employs TRBV27 and TRBJ1-5, and TRBD1 aligns with 7 junction nucleotides. This sequence originates from a woman aged 60-75 years in a cohort exposed to, infected with or recovered from COVID-19 (not recorded which). The sequenced sample was PBMCs or T cells enriched from blood (not recorded which). CDR3 sequence: CASGDRMQPQHF. The DNA sequence reads TGTGCCAGTGGGGACAGAATGCAGCCCCAGCATTTT.